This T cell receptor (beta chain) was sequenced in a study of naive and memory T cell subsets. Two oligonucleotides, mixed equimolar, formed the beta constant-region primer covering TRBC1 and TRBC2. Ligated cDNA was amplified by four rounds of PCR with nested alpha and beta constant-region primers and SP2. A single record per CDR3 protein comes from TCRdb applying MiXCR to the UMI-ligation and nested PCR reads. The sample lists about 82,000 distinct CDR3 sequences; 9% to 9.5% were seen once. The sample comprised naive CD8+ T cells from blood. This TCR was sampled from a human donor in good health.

For the CDR3, the DNA is TGTGCCAGCAGCGCAGGGACCGGCAATCAGCCCCAGCATTTT. It translates to CASSAGTGNQPQHF. J is TRBJ1-5 and V is TRBV9, with a weak D call TRBD1 (5 bases). Germline V lookup: CDR1 SGDLS, CDR2 YYNGEE. The V and J ends lost 3 bases and 2 bases respectively, with 9 bases between them. This CDR3 region has 14 residues. Full variable domain (remainder filled in from reference TRBV9 and TRBJ1-5): DSGVTQTPKHLITATGQRVTLRCSPRSGDLSVYWYQQSLDQGLQFLIQYYNGEERAKGNILERFSAQQFPDLHSELNLSSLELGDSALYFCASSAGTGNQPQHFGDGTRLSIL.